The 5 T cell receptor beta chains below were found in one sample sequenced in a study of long-term antiretroviral therapy in people with HIV. Samples were assayed with immunoSEQ v3.0 at survey level. Here immunoSEQ multiplex PCR was the method, and the copy in TCRdb shows in-frame clones only, minus some. The sample lists under 50,000 clones, about 90% occurring once. The source was unsorted PBMCs, collected 1.2 years after starting antiretroviral therapy. The receptors were sampled from a woman between 50 and 59 years old with HIV.

A single count supports this clone. The V call is TRBV25-1, the J call TRBJ1-4; 8 bases are a match to TRBD1. CDR3 length: 15 residues. The germline V gene has CDR1 MGHDK and CDR2 SYGVNS. The junction had 6 bases not matched to a gene; V was cut back by 1 base and J by 8 bases. The CDR3 reads CASSELYRGDEKLFF. The CDR3 DNA reads TGTGCCAGCAGTGAATTGTACAGGGGGGACGAAAAACTGTTTTTT.

This sequence joins TRBV4-2 and TRBJ2-7, with D perhaps matching TRBD1 or TRBD2 (5 bases each). Germline V gene lookup returns CDR1 LGHNA and CDR2 YNFKEQ. The CDR3 has 17 amino acids. V was shortened by 0 bases and J by 3 bases, with 18 bases between the two germline ends. The CDR3 coding sequence is TGTGCCAGCAGCCAAGATGGGATGGTGGGGGAGCGCTACGAGCAGTACTTC. Its protein is CASSQDGMVGERYEQYF.

The chain links TRBV4-2 to TRBJ2-1; TRBD2 agrees at 7 bases. V dropped 2 bases and J dropped 9; count of bases not matched to a gene: 7. CDR1 and CDR2 (germline): LGHNA, YNFKEQ. The CDR3 length is 14 residues. CDR3 in DNA: TGTGCCAGCAGCCAATCACGGGGGGTGGGTGAGCAGTTCTTC. This translates into CASSQSRGVGEQFF.

This clone was detected only a few times. CDR3 DNA: TGTGCCAGCTCACCACAGACGGAGAATGGCTACACCTTC. The encoded protein is CASSPQTENGYTF. This chain connects TRBV18 to TRBJ1-2; D unclear. Trimming left V 1 base short and J 6 bases short, with 9 bases between. The CDR3 totals 13 residues. Germline CDR1 KGHSH, CDR2 LQKENI.

The gene calls are TRBV18 and TRBJ1-3; the D is unclear. This CDR3 contains 16 residues. V was pared by 3 bases and J by 3 bases, with 15 bases between. Germline V gene data show CDR1 as KGHSH and CDR2 as LQKENI. CDR3 in DNA: TGTGCCAGCTCACCGCGGGAGTCGGCGGGTGGAAACACCATATATTTT. Its translation is CASSPRESAGGNTIYF.